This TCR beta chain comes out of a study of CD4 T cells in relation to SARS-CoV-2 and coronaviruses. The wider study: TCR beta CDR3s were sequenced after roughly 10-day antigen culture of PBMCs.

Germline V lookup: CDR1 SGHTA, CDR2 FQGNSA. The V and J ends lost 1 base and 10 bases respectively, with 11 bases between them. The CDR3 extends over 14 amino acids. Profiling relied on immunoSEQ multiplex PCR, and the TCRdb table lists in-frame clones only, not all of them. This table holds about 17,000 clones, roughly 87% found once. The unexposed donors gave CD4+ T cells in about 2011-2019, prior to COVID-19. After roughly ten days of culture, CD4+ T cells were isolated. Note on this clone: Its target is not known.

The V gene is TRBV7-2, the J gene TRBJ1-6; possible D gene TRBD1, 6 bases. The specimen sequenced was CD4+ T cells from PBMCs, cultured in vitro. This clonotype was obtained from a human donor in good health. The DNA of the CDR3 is TGTGCCAGCAGCTTAGGCCCGGGGACATCACCCCTCCACTTT. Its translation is CASSLGPGTSPLHF.